A single sample is the source of the 3 T cell receptor beta chains below, sequenced in a study of cytomegalovirus exposure and HLA in healthy donors (dated by TCRdb to the late 2010s). The method behind the library was the immunoSEQ multiplex PCR assay. A mixture of 60 forward primers for TCR Vbeta segments and 13 reverse primers for TCR Jbeta segments was used in the multiplex PCR. TCRdb mirrors the immuneACCESS table, restricted to in-frame sequences. Some clones are absent from its copies; in checked studies, under half trace to an unresolved V gene, and the reason for the others is unknown. The sample includes around 140,000 clones, with 76% observed a single time. The ten top clones hold 1.5% to 2% of the sample. Source material: PBMCs. All receptors come from a female donor in good health and CMV-seropositive.

The chain employs TRBV23-1 and TRBJ2-7, with 9 positions matching TRBD2. TRBV23-1 is known as an ORF, though its function is uncertain. This CDR3 region has 17 residues. After removal of 7 bases from V and 1 base from J, the junction contained 14 bases not matched to a gene. CDR3 residues: CASTHSPTSGPSYEQYF. DNA for the CDR3: TGCGCCAGCACCCACTCACCGACTAGCGGCCCTTCCTACGAGCAGTACTTC.

The chain is built from TRBV30 and TRBJ1-2, with D perhaps TRBD1 (6 bases). This CDR3 spans 14 amino acids. The germline V and J ends were trimmed by 1 base and 2 bases, with 11 bases remaining between them. CDR1 is GTSNPN, CDR2 SVGIG, per germline (reference sequence). This CDR3 reads CAWSGYRENYGYTF. Here the CDR3 DNA reads TGTGCCTGGAGTGGGTACAGGGAGAACTATGGCTACACCTTC. The full variable domain, its missing parts supplied by reference TRBV30 and TRBJ1-2, is SQTIHQWPATLVQPVGSPLSLECTVEGTSNPNLYWYRQAAGRGLQLLFYSVGIGQISSEVPQNLSASRPQDRQFILSSKKLLLSDSGFYLCAWSGYRENYGYTFGSGTRLTVV.

The V and J genes are TRBV14 and TRBJ2-2; TRBD2 might be the D (5 bases). V was cut by 0 bases and J by 7 bases, with 9 bases left in between. This CDR3 spans 14 amino acids. CDR1 is SGHDN, CDR2 FVKESK, per germline. In DNA, the CDR3 is TGTGCCAGCAGCCAAGATGAGGGAATCGGGGAGCTGTTTTTT. Protein product: CASSQDEGIGELFF.